A single sample is the source of the 20 T cell receptor beta chains below, sequenced in a study of T cells in Graves' hyperthyroidism and ophthalmopathy. There were TCR beta CDR3 regions amplified from RNA transcripts. First-round RT-PCR targeting the TCR CDR3 was performed with the HTBI primer set. A single record per CDR3 protein comes from TCRdb applying MiXCR to the multiplex PCR reads. Here the sample spans a few hundred thousand distinct CDR3 sequences, 20% being singletons. Sequencing used blood. The receptors here all came from a young man with Graves' hyperthyroidism.

There are many counts of this clonotype. This chain uses TRBV6-1 with TRBJ2-5, with 9 bases lining up with TRBD2. Trimming removed 5 bases from V and 5 bases from J; junction bases left unmatched: 9. This CDR3 is built from 15 residues. Germline V gene data show CDR1 as MNHNS and CDR2 as SASEGT. The CDR3 region is CASSRRVAGVETQYF. Written as DNA, the CDR3 is TGTGCCAGCAGTCGCCGGGTAGCGGGGGTGGAGACCCAGTACTTC.

This clonotype has at least ten counts. The chain combines TRBV7-8 with TRBJ1-1; tentative D call: TRBD1 (5 bases). The CDR3 covers 15 residues. The germline V and J ends were trimmed by 5 bases and 4 bases, with 17 bases remaining between them. Germline V gene sequence: CDR1 SGHVS, CDR2 FQNEAQ. In DNA form, the CDR3 reads TGTGCCAGCAGCCCTTTCAGGGCTAGAAGCACTGAAGCTTTCTTT. Residues: CASSPFRARSTEAFF.

This clonotype came up many times. In DNA, the CDR3 is TGTGCCAGCAGTCGACCTTCTACCGGAGTCCCTGGGGCCAACGTCCTGACTTTC. Translated: CASSRPSTGVPGANVLTF. The chain joins TRBV27 to TRBJ2-6, with no clear D. V was clipped by 5 bases and J by 2 bases, with 19 bases between them. Germline V gene lookup returns CDR1 MNHEY and CDR2 SMNVEV (reference sequence). The CDR3 runs 18 residues.

This clonotype was seen many times. The junction shows a germline mismatch at one end, possibly a read error. The chain joins TRBV7-2 to TRBJ1-3; no clear D gene. The CDR3 covers 15 residues. Germline V lookup: CDR1 SGHTA, CDR2 FQGNSA. The CDR3 spells CASNLALESGNTIYF. DNA for the CDR3: TGTGCCAGCAACTTAGCGCTCGAGTCCGGAAACACCATATATTTT.

This clonotype appeared many times. The chain uses TRBV2 and TRBJ2-3; TRBD2 agrees at 8 bases. CDR3 length: 16 residues. Germline assignment: CDR1 SNHLY and CDR2 FYNNEI. The trim removed 1 base at V and 5 bases at J, leaving 8 bases unmatched. This chain's CDR3 is CASSEGSSGVVDTQYF. DNA for the CDR3: TGTGCCAGCAGTGAAGGTAGTAGCGGGGTAGTAGATACGCAGTATTTT.

This clonotype was observed at least ten times. This chain uses TRBV18 with TRBJ2-7, with D maybe TRBD1 (6 bases). The CDR3 sequence is 12 residues long. Trimming stripped 2 bases from V and 9 bases from J, with 11 bases between. CDR1 is KGHSH and CDR2 is LQKENI in the germline V gene. As DNA, the CDR3 is TGTGCCAGCTCACCAGGGGCCAGGGGGCAGTACTTC. It encodes CASSPGARGQYF.

This sequence joins TRBV18 and TRBJ2-2, with D perhaps TRBD1 or TRBD2 (5 bases each). Deletions cut 0 bases from V and 4 bases from J, with 9 bases between. Germline CDR1 and CDR2: KGHSH and LQKENI. The CDR3 sequence is 15 residues long. In DNA, the CDR3 is TGTGCCAGCTCACCACCGGGACCCCTCACCGGGGAGCTGTTTTTT. Translation gives CASSPPGPLTGELFF.

This chain links TRBV5-1 with TRBJ2-7; 15 nucleotides align to TRBD2. The germline V gene has CDR1 SGHRS and CDR2 YFSETQ. J lost 6 bases, V lost 3 bases, and 10 bases had no gene match. This CDR3 contains 17 residues. CDR3 sequence (DNA): TGCGCCAGCAGCTCGGGACTAGCGGGGGGACTCCTCGGCGAGCAGTACTTC. Amino acid sequence: CASSSGLAGGLLGEQYF.

This clonotype was seen ten or more times. This rearrangement joins TRBV11-2 to TRBJ1-2; weak D call: TRBD1 (5 bases). The germline V gene encodes CDR1 SGHAT and CDR2 FQNNGV. V was clipped by 3 bases and J by 8 bases, with 16 bases between them. CDR3 length: 14 amino acids. The CDR3 DNA reads TGTGCCAGCAGCTTCGGGACGGCTCTCCACGGCTACACCTTC. Translating it yields CASSFGTALHGYTF.

This clonotype occurred many times. The chain joins TRBV20-1 to TRBJ1-5; D is possibly TRBD1 (6 bases). The germline CDR1 and CDR2 sequences are DFQATT and SNEGSKA (reference sequence). The CDR3 loop spans 14 amino acids. Trimming pared 6 bases from V and 6 bases from J, leaving 18 bases between. The chain's CDR3 is CSASTGKGSQPQHF. Written as DNA, the CDR3 is TGCAGTGCCTCGACAGGTAAAGGGAGTCAGCCCCAGCATTTT.

This chain connects TRBV29-1 to TRBJ2-5, with TRBD1 matching 8 bases. The CDR3 runs 16 residues. V shed 0 bases and J 0 bases; nucleotides not matched to a gene: 6. The V gene's germline CDR1 is SQVTM and CDR2 ANQGSEA. The CDR3 protein is CSVEDGQGPYQETQYF. CDR3 DNA sequence: TGCAGCGTTGAAGACGGACAGGGCCCGTACCAAGAGACCCAGTACTTC.

This sequence joins TRBV3-1 and TRBJ1-2; D remains ambiguous. Per the germline V gene, CDR1 is LGHDT and CDR2 is YNNKEL (reference sequence). The V end was cut by 1 base, the J end by 4 bases, with 10 bases between. This CDR3 contains 14 residues. The CDR3 sequence is CASSQAGNRYGYTF. In DNA form, the CDR3 reads TGTGCCAGCAGCCAAGCGGGGAACCGCTATGGCTACACCTTC. The variable domain in full, with the rest retrieved from reference TRBV3-1 and TRBJ1-2, is DTAVSQTPKYLVTQMGNDKSIKCEQNLGHDTMYWYKQDSKKFLKIMFSYNNKELIINETVPNRFSPKSPDKAHLNLHINSLELGDSAVYFCASSQAGNRYGYTFGSGTRLTVV.

This clonotype was found many times. The chain couples TRBV27 to TRBJ1-1; 7 bases line up with TRBD1. The germline gives CDR1 MNHEY, CDR2 SMNVEV (reference sequence). V lost 5 bases to trimming and J lost 5 bases; unmatched junction nucleotides: 8. The CDR3 runs 14 residues. The CDR3 DNA is TGTGCCAGCAGTGCCAGGGGGGGAGTGACTGAAGCTTTCTTT. Protein sequence: CASSARGGVTEAFF.

This clonotype has at least ten counts. The chain links TRBV27 to TRBJ1-5; 7 bases match TRBD1. V was clipped by 8 bases and J by 4 bases; unmatched bases: 8. Germline CDR1 reads MNHEY; CDR2 reads SMNVEV (reference sequence). The CDR3 consists of 14 residues. CDR3 loop: CASLRGKANQPQHF. As DNA, the CDR3 is TGTGCCAGCCTCAGGGGGAAAGCGAATCAGCCCCAGCATTTT.

The CDR3 region has the DNA TGTGCCAGCAGTTACTCGTGGCCTAGCGAGCGCCCCTACGAGCAGTACTTC. Its translation is CASSYSWPSERPYEQYF. The rearrangement joins TRBV6-5 to TRBJ2-7, with a tentative D call TRBD2 (6 bases). Trimming removed 0 bases at V and 2 bases at J, with 17 bases between. The CDR3 is 17 amino acids. CDR1 and CDR2 (germline): MNHEY, SVGAGI.

The sample holds many counts of this clonotype. V and J are TRBV5-6 and TRBJ2-5; 8 nucleotides agree with TRBD2. The CDR3 runs to 14 residues. Per germline, CDR1 SGHDT and CDR2 YYEEEE. The junction had 9 bases not matched to a gene; V was cut back by 4 bases and J by 7 bases. The CDR3 bases are TGTGCCAGCAGCGTACTAGCGGTCTCCGGGACCCAGTACTTC. Amino acids: CASSVLAVSGTQYF.

This clonotype was counted at least ten times. The rearrangement uses TRBV20-1 and TRBJ1-5; D call uncertain. This CDR3 is 12 amino acids long. Germline loops: CDR1 DFQATT, CDR2 SNEGSKA (reference sequence). Trimming took 6 bases from V and 6 from J, leaving 12 bases between them. The CDR3 loop reads CSAETLGQPQHF. CDR3 nucleotides: TGCAGTGCGGAGACCTTAGGTCAGCCCCAGCATTTT.

The sample holds many counts of this clonotype. The chain is built from TRBV12-3 or TRBV12-4 and TRBJ1-2; 11 positions agree with TRBD1. Trimming at V came to 1 base and at J to 4 bases, leaving 2 bases not matched to a gene. The CDR3 is 15 residues long. The CDR3 DNA reads TGTGCCAGCAGTTTAGGGGGGACAGGGGGCTATGGCTACACCTTC. This sequence encodes CASSLGGTGGYGYTF.

This clonotype was observed many times. The chain recombines TRBV7-8 with TRBJ1-5, with D unclear. The CDR3 is 15 amino acids. V was trimmed by 2 bases and J by 4 bases, leaving 12 bases between them. The germline V gene has CDR1 SGHVS and CDR2 FQNEAQ. In nucleotides, the CDR3 is TGTGCCAGCAGCTTAAAGTCAACAGAGAATCAGCCCCAGCATTTT. It specifies CASSLKSTENQPQHF. The full variable domain, rest sourced from reference TRBV7-8 and TRBJ1-5, is GAGVSQSPRYKVAKRGQDVALRCDPISGHVSLFWYQQALGQGPEFLTYFQNEAQLDKSGLPSDRFFAERPEGSVSTLKIQRTQQEDSAVYLCASSLKSTENQPQHFGDGTRLSIL.

This clonotype was observed many times. The chain combines TRBV12-3 or TRBV12-4 with TRBJ2-5; D ambiguous. Trimming left V 0 bases short and J 5 bases short, with 13 bases between. The length of the CDR3 is 15 residues. Written as DNA, the CDR3 is TGTGCCAGCAGTTTAGCGCTGGGTGCTGGGGAGACCCAGTACTTC. It yields the protein CASSLALGAGETQYF.